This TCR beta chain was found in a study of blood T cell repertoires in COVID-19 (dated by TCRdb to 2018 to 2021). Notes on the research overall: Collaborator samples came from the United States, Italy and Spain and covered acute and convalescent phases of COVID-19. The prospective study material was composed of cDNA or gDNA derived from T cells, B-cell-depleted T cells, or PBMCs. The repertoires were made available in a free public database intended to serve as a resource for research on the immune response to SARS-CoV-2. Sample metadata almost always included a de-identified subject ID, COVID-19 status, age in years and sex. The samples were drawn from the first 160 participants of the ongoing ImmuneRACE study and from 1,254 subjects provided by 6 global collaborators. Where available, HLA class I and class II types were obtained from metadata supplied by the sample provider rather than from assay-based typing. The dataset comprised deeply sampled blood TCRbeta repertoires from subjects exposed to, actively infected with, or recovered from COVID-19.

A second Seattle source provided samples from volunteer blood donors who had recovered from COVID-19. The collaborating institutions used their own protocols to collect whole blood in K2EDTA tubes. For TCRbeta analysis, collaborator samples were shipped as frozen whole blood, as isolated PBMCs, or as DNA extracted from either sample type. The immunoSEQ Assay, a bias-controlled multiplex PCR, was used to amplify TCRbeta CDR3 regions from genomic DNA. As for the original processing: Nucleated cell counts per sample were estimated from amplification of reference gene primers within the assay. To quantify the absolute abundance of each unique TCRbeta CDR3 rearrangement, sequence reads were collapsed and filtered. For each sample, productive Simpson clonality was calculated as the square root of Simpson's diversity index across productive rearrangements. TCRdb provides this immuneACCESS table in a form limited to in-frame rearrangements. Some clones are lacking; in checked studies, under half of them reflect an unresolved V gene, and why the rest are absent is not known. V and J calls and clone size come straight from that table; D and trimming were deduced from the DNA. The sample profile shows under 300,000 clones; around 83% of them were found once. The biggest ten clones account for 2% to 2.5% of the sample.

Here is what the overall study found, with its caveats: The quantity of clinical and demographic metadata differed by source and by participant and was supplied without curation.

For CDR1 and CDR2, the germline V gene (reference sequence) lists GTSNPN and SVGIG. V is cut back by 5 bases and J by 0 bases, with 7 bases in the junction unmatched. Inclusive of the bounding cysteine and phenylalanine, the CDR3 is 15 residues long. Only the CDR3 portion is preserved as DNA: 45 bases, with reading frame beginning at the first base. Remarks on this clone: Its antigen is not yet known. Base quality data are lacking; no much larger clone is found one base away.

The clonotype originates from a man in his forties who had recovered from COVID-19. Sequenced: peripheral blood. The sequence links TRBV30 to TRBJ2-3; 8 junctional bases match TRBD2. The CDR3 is CAWRVSGTSTDTQYF. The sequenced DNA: TGTGCCTGGCGGGTTAGCGGGACCAGCACAGATACGCAGTATTTT. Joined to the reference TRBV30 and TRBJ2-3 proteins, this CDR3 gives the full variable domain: SQTIHQWPATLVQPVGSPLSLECTVEGTSNPNLYWYRQAAGRGLQLLFYSVGIGQISSEVPQNLSASRPQDRQFILSSKKLLLSDSGFYLCAWRVSGTSTDTQYFGPGTRLTVL.